The text below deals with one T cell receptor beta chain. Germline-derived CDR1 and CDR2 are LGHNA and YSLEER. The CDR3 consists of 16 residues. V was cut by 5 bases and J by 5 bases, with 18 bases left in between. This entry comes from a study of glioma-infiltrating T cells. The iRepertoire nested amplicon-rescue multiplex PCR amplified TCR alpha and beta CDR3s from RNA. One-step reverse transcription and amplification started from roughly 100-400 ng of tissue mRNA or PBMC total RNA. One entry per CDR3 protein results from TCRdb running MiXCR on the multiplex PCR reads. The sample yields 150,000 to 200,000 distinct CDR3 sequences, over 30% seen once.

The rearrangement links TRBV4-3 to TRBJ2-2; D not resolved. The receptor was isolated from a human donor with low-grade glioma or glioblastoma, undergoing nonglioma brain surgery, or in good health (not recorded which). Sample: glioma tissue, nonneoplastic brain tissue, or PBMCs (not recorded which). The CDR3 bases are TGCGCCAGCAGCATGGTCTTGGGCGCCAGGACCGGGGAGCTGTTTTTT. It translates to CASSMVLGARTGELFF.